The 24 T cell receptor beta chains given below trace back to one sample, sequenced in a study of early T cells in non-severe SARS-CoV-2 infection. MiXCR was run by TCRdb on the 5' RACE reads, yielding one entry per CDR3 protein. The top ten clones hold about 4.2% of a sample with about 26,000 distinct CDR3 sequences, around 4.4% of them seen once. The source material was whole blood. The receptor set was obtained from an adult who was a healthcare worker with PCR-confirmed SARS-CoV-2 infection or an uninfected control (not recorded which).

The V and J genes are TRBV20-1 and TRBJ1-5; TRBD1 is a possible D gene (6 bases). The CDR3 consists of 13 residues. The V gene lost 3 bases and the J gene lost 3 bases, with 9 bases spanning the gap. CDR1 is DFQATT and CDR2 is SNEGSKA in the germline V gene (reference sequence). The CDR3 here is CSARGTFNQPQHF. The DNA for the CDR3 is TGCAGTGCTAGGGGGACATTCAATCAGCCCCAGCATTTT.

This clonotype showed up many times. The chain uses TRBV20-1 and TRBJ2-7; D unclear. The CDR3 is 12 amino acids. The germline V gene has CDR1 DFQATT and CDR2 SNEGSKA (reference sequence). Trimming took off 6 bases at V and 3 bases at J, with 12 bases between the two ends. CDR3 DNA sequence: TGCAGTGCAACTGGGAATTACTACGAGCAGTACTTC. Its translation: CSATGNYYEQYF.

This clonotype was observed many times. The CDR3 DNA is TGCAGTGCTAACCTCGAGCAGACGGATGAGCAGTTCTTC. Amino acid sequence: CSANLEQTDEQFF. The chain is built from TRBV20-1 and TRBJ2-1; the D is unclear. The CDR3 consists of 13 residues. Germline-derived CDR1 and CDR2 are DFQATT and SNEGSKA (reference sequence). Trimming left V 4 bases short and J 8 bases short, with 15 bases between.

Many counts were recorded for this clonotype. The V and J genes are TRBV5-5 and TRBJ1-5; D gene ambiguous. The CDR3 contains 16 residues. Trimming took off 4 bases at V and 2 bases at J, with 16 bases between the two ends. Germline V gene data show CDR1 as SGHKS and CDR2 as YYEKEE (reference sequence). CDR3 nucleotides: TGTGCCAGCAGCCCGTTCGAACTCCGTGGCAATCAGCCCCAGCATTTT. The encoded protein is CASSPFELRGNQPQHF. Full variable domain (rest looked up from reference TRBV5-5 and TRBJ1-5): DAGVTQSPTHLIKTRGQQVTLRCSPISGHKSVSWYQQVLGQGPQFIFQYYEKEERGRGNFPDRFSARQFPNYSSELNVNALLLGDSALYLCASSPFELRGNQPQHFGDGTRLSIL.

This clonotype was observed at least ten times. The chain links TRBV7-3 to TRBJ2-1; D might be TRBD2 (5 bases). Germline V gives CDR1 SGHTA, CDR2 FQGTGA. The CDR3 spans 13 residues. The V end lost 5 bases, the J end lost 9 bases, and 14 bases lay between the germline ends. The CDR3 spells CASSELSGGEQFF. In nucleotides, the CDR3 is TGTGCCAGCAGCGAACTGAGCGGTGGTGAGCAGTTCTTC. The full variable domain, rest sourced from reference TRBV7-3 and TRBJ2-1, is GAGVSQTPSNKVTEKGKYVELRCDPISGHTALYWYRQSLGQGPEFLIYFQGTGAADDSGLPNDRFFAVRPEGSVSTLKIQRTERGDSAVYLCASSELSGGEQFFGPGTRLTVL.

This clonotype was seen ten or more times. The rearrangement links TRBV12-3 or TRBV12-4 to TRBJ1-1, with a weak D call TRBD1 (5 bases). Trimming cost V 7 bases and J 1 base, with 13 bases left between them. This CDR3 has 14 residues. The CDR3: CASKGSGRNTEAFF. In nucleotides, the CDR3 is TGTGCCAGCAAAGGGTCAGGGAGGAACACTGAAGCTTTCTTT.

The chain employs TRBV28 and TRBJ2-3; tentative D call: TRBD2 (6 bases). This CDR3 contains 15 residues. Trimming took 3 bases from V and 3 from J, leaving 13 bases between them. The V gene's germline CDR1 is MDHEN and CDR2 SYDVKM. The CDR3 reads CASSLKASVTDTQYF. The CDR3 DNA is TGTGCCAGCAGTTTGAAGGCTAGCGTGACAGATACGCAGTATTTT.

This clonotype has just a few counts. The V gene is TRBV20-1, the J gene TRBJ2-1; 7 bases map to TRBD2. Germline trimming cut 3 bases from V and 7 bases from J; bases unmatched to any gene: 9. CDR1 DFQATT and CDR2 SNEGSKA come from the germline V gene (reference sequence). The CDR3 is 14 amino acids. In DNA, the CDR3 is TGCAGTGCTAGTTATAGCGGGCCAGGGAATGAGCAGTTCTTC. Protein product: CSASYSGPGNEQFF.

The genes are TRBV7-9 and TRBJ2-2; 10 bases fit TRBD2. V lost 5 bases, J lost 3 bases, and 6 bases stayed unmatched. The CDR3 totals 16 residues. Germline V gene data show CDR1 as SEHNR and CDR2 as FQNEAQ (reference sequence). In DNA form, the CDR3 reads TGTGCCAGCAGCCCCAGGACTAGCGGTGACACCGGGGAGCTGTTTTTT. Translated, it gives CASSPRTSGDTGELFF. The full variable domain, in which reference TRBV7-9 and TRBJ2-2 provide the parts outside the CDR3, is DTGVSQNPRHKITKRGQNVTFRCDPISEHNRLYWYRQTLGQGPEFLTYFQNEAQLEKSRLLSDRFSAERPKGSFSTLEIQRTEQGDSAMYLCASSPRTSGDTGELFFGEGSRLTVL.

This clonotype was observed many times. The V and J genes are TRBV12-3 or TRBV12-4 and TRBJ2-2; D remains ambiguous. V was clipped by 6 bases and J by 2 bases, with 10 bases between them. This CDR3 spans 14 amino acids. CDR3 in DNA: TGTGCCAGCAGGCCCATGGGAAACACCGGGGAGCTGTTTTTT. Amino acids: CASRPMGNTGELFF.

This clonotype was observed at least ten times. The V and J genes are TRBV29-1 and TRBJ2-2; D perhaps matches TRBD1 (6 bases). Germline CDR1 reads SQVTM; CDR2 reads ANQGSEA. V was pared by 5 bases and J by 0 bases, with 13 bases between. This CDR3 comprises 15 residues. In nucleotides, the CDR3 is TGCAGCGTTTCTAAACAGGGACCGAACACCGGGGAGCTGTTTTTT. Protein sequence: CSVSKQGPNTGELFF.

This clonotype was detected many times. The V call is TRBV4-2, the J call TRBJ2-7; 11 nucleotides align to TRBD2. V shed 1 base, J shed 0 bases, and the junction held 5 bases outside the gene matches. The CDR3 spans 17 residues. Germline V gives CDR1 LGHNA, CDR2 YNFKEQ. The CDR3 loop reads CASSQVQTSGTSYEQYF. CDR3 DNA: TGTGCCAGCAGCCAAGTGCAGACTAGCGGGACCTCCTACGAGCAGTACTTC.

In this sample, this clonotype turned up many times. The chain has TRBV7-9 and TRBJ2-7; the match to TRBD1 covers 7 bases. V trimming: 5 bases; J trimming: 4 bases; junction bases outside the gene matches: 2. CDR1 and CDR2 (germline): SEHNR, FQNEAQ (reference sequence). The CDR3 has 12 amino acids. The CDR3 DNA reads TGTGCCAGCAGCCCGACAGGGTACGAGCAGTACTTC. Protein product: CASSPTGYEQYF.

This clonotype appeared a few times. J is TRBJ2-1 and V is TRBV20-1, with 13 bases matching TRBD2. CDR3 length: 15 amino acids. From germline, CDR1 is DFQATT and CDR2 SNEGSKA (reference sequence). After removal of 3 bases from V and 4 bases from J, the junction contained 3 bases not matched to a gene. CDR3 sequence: CSASPTSGGYNEQFF. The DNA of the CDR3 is TGCAGTGCTAGCCCGACTAGCGGGGGGTACAATGAGCAGTTCTTC.

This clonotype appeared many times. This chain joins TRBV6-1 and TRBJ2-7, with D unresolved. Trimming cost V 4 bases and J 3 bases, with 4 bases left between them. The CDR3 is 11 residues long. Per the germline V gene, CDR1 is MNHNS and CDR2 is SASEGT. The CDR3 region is CASSVNYEQYF. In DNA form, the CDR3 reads TGTGCCAGCAGTGTAAACTACGAGCAGTACTTC.

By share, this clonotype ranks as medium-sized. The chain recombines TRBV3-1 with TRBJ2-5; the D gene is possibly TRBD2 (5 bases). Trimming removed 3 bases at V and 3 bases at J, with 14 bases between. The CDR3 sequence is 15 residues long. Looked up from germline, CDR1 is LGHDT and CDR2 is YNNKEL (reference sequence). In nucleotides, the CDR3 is TGTGCCAGCAGCCATGGACCCGGAGGCGAAGAGACCCAGTACTTC. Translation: CASSHGPGGEETQYF.

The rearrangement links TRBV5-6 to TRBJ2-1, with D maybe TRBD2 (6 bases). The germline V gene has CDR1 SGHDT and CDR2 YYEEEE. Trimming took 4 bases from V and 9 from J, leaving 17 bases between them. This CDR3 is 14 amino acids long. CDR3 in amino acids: CASSLLSGPGEQFF. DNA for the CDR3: TGTGCCAGCAGCCTACTTAGCGGTCCGGGTGAGCAGTTCTTC. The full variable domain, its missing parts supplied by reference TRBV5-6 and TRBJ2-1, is DAGVTQSPTHLIKTRGQQVTLRCSPKSGHDTVSWYQQALGQGPQFIFQYYEEEERQRGNFPDRFSGHQFPNYSSELNVNALLLGDSALYLCASSLLSGPGEQFFGPGTRLTVL.

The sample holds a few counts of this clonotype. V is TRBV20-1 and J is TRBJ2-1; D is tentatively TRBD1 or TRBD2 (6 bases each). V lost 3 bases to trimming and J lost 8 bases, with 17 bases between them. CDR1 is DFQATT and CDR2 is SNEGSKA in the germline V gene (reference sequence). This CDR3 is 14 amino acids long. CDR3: CSASRGPPGYEQFF. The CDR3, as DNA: TGCAGTGCTAGTCGGGGGCCCCCCGGCTATGAGCAGTTCTTC.

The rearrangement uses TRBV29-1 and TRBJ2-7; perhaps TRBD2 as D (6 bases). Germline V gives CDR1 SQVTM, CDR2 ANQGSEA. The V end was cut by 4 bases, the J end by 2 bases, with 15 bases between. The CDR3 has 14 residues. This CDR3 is CSVGTGRGPYEQYF. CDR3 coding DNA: TGCAGCGTTGGAACCGGGAGAGGCCCCTACGAGCAGTACTTC.

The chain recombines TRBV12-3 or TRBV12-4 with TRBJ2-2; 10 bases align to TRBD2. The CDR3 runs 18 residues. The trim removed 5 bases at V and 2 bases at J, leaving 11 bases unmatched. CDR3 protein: CASSKERGGSHNTGELFF. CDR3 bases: TGTGCCAGCAGTAAAGAGCGGGGGGGCTCCCATAACACCGGGGAGCTGTTTTTT.

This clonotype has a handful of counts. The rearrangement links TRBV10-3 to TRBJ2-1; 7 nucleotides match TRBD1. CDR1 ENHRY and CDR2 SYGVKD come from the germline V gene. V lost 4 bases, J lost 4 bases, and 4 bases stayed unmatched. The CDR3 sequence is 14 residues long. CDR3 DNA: TGTGCCATCAGTGTAGGGGGCCTTTACAATGAGCAGTTCTTC. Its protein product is CAISVGGLYNEQFF.

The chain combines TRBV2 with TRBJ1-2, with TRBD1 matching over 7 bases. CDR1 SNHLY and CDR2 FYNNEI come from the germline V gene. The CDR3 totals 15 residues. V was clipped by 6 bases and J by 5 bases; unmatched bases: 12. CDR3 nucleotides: TGTGCCAGCAGGAGACAGGGCGGAAATAAGTATGGCTACACCTTC. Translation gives CASRRQGGNKYGYTF.

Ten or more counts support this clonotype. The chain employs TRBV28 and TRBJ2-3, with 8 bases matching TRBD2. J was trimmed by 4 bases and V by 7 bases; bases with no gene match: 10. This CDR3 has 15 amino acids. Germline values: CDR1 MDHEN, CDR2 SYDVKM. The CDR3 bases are TGTGCCAGCACCACACCAGCGGGAGCAGCAGATACGCAGTATTTT. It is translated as CASTTPAGAADTQYF.

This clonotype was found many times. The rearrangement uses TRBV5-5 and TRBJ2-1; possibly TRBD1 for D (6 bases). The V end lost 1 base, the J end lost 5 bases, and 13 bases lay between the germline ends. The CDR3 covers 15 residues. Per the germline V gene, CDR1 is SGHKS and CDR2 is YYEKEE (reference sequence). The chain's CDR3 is CASSLRQGMDNEQFF. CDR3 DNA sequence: TGTGCCAGCAGCTTGCGGCAGGGGATGGACAATGAGCAGTTCTTC.